This T cell receptor beta chain was sequenced for a study of Tregs in tolerant kidney transplant recipients. Generated by immunoSEQ multiplex PCR, the TCRdb table keeps only in-frame clones and is missing some. The data contain roughly 250,000 clones, roughly 80% of them seen just once; the ten biggest clones take up 0.55% to 0.65%. Concerning this clone itself: No antigen is known for it.

CD4+CD25+CD127- Tregs, CD4+CD25- non-Tregs, CD4 and CD8 cells were sorted. Points from the study as a whole: This study did not directly address biological reproducibility. The small number of patients limits these findings pending further validation.

There are 13 residues in the CDR3. V was pared by 1 base and J by 6 bases, with 6 bases between. Germline CDR1 LNHNV, CDR2 YYDKDF (reference sequence). The chain joins TRBV15 to TRBJ2-2; TRBD1 is a possible D gene (5 bases). Material for sequencing was CD4+ T cells from blood. The clonotype was recovered from a human donor in good health. Here the CDR3 DNA reads TGTGCCACCAGCAGAGTAGGGGCCGGGGAGCTGTTTTTT. It codes for CATSRVGAGELFF.